Following are 9 T cell receptor beta chains from one sample sequenced in a study of cytomegalovirus exposure and HLA in healthy donors (dated by TCRdb to between 2016 and 2019). Library creation used the immunoSEQ multiplex PCR assay. The multiplex PCR relied on a mix of 60 forward primers for TCR Vbeta segments and 13 reverse primers for TCR Jbeta segments. TCRdb re-hosts the immuneACCESS table, in-frame sequences only. Its copies lack some clones; in the studies checked, an unresolved V gene accounts for under half of them, and the cause for the rest is not known. This sample's table carries some 110,000 clones. 5.5% to 8% of the sample is held by the ten biggest clonotypes. The sequenced material came from PBMCs. Receptors originate from a man in his forties in good health and CMV-seropositive.

The CDR3 loop reads CASSERNQNTGELFF. The CDR3 DNA follows: TGTGCCAGCAGTGAGCGGAACCAGAACACCGGGGAGCTGTTTTTT. The V call is TRBV6-1, the J call TRBJ2-2; the D is unclear. The V and J ends lost 3 bases and 1 base respectively, with 9 bases between them. CDR1 MNHNS and CDR2 SASEGT come from the germline V gene. The CDR3 runs 15 residues.

This sequence joins TRBV27 and TRBJ2-2, with D possibly being TRBD1 (5 bases). The germline CDR1 and CDR2 sequences are MNHEY and SMNVEV (reference sequence). The germline V and J ends were trimmed by 6 bases and 2 bases, with 10 bases remaining between them. This CDR3 spans 14 amino acids. CDR3 bases: TGTGCCAGCAGGCGTGACAGAAACACCGGGGAGCTGTTTTTT. Residues: CASRRDRNTGELFF.

This chain links TRBV4-1 with TRBJ1-2, with D hard to call. Germline values: CDR1 MGHRA, CDR2 YSYEKL. The CDR3 has 15 residues. Trimming stripped 0 bases from V and 2 bases from J, with 10 bases between. The CDR3 DNA sequence: TGCGCCAGCAGCCAAGACGGCGGGGTGAACTATGGCTACACCTTC. It translates to CASSQDGGVNYGYTF.

V is TRBV29-1 and J is TRBJ2-7, with 8 bases that match TRBD1. Per germline, CDR1 SQVTM and CDR2 ANQGSEA. The V and J ends lost 4 bases and 3 bases, in that order; junction bases with no gene match: 5. The CDR3 totals 13 residues. The CDR3: CSVGSGQGYEQYF. DNA for the CDR3: TGCAGCGTTGGAAGTGGACAGGGCTACGAGCAGTACTTC.

The chain employs TRBV6-5 and TRBJ1-2; possible D gene TRBD1, 6 bases. The V and J ends lost 6 bases and 8 bases respectively, with 16 bases between them. Germline V gene lookup returns CDR1 MNHEY and CDR2 SVGAGI. CDR3 size: 13 residues. CDR3 loop: CASSPQGPYGYTF. The CDR3, as DNA: TGTGCCAGCAGCCCCCAGGGGCCCTACGGCTACACCTTC.

This chain uses TRBV11-2 with TRBJ2-3, with 9 nucleotides matching TRBD2. Germline CDR1 is SGHAT and CDR2 is FQNNGV. Trimming at V came to 5 bases and at J to 2 bases, leaving 8 bases not matched to a gene. This CDR3 is 16 amino acids long. The CDR3: CASSPGLALFTDTQYF. CDR3 DNA sequence: TGTGCCAGCAGCCCCGGACTAGCGCTATTCACAGATACGCAGTATTTT. Combining the CDR3 with reference TRBV11-2 and TRBJ2-3 gives the whole variable domain EAGVAQSPRYKIIEKRQSVAFWCNPISGHATLYWYQQILGQGPKLLIQFQNNGVVDDSQLPKDRFSAERLKGVDSTLKIQPAKLEDSAVYLCASSPGLALFTDTQYFGPGTRLTVL.

The V gene is TRBV27, the J gene TRBJ1-5; D ambiguous. The CDR3 sequence is 9 residues long. The germline V gene encodes CDR1 MNHEY and CDR2 SMNVEV (reference sequence). Trimming pared 7 bases from V and 13 bases from J, leaving 8 bases between. CDR3 amino acids: CASTRVQHF. CDR3 DNA: TGTGCCAGCACCCGGGTTCAGCATTTT.

The chain uses TRBV6-6 and TRBJ1-4; D is undetermined. CDR1 and CDR2 from the germline V gene are MNHNY and SVGAGI (reference sequence). This CDR3 is 14 amino acids long. Trimming pared 5 bases from V and 0 bases from J, leaving 7 bases between. The CDR3 here is CASSPFATNEKLFF. CDR3 coding DNA: TGTGCCAGCAGTCCCTTTGCAACTAATGAAAAACTGTTTTTT.

The V gene is TRBV5-6, the J gene TRBJ2-7, with no clear D. The germline V gene encodes CDR1 SGHDT and CDR2 YYEEEE. The CDR3 has 12 residues. Between the trimmed V and J ends, which lost 4 bases and 5 bases, there was a span of 10 bases. DNA of the CDR3: TGTGCCAGCAGCCCACTCCCGGACGAGCAGTACTTC. This translates into CASSPLPDEQYF. Combining the CDR3 with reference TRBV5-6 and TRBJ2-7 gives the whole variable domain DAGVTQSPTHLIKTRGQQVTLRCSPKSGHDTVSWYQQALGQGPQFIFQYYEEEERQRGNFPDRFSGHQFPNYSSELNVNALLLGDSALYLCASSPLPDEQYFGPGTRLTVT.